This T cell receptor (beta chain) was sequenced in a study of T cell responses to AZD1222 COVID-19 vaccine. Notes on the study in general: Baseline seropositivity occurred in only a handful of AZD1222 recipients. The span of vaccine-associated CD4 TCRs extended across spike, with dominance at 160-218 and 743-854. Donors were mostly white British, more females; clonal diversity possibly underestimated. All repertoire sampling was performed exclusively after the peak T cell response.

CDR1 MDHEN and CDR2 SYDVKM come from the germline V gene. V was shortened by 3 bases and J by 8 bases, with 10 bases between the two germline ends. CDR3 length equals 13 residues. Points on this clone: Its matching antigen is unknown.

Assay: immunoSEQ multiplex PCR; the TCRdb copy retains only in-frame clones and omits some. The data hold 150,000 to 250,000 clones, with roughly 92% observed a single time. The sample consisted of peripheral blood, taken 28 days after the second AZD1222 dose. The TCR comes from an adult who received the AZD1222 COVID-19 vaccine. This chain links TRBV28 with TRBJ1-4, with D possibly TRBD1 on 6 matching bases. The chain's CDR3 is CASSFLTGEKLFF. The CDR3 nucleotides read TGTGCCAGCAGTTTCCTTACAGGGGAAAAACTGTTTTTT.